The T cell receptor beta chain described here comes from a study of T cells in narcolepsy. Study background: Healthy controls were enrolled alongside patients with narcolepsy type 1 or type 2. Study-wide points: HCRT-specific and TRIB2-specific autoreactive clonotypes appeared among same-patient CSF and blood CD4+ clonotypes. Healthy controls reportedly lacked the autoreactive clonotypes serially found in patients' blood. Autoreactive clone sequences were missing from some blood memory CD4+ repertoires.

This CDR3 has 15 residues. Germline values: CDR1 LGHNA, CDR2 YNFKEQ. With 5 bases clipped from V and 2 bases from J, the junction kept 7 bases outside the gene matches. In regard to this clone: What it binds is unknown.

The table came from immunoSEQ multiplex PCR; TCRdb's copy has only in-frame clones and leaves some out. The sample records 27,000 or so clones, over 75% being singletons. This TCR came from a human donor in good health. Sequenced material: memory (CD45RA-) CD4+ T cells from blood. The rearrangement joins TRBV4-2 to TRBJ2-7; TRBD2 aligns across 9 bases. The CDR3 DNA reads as TGTGCCAGCAGCTCCGATAGCGGGAGTCCCTACGAGCAGTACTTC. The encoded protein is CASSSDSGSPYEQYF.